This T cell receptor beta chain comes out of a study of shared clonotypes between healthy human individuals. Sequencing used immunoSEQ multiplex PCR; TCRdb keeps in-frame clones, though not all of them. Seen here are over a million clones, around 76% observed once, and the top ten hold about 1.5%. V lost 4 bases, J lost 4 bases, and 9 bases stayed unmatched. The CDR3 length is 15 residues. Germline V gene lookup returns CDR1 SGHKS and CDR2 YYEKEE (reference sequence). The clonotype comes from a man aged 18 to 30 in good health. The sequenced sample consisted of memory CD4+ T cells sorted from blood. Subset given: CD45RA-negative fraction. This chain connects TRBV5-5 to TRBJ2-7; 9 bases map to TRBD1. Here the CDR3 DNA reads TGTGCCAGCAGCGTGACTCCGGGACAGGGATACGAGCAGTACTTC. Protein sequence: CASSVTPGQGYEQYF.